This T cell receptor (beta chain) was retrieved from a study of T cells of healthy individuals. V lost 0 bases and J lost 10, with 15 bases in between. Germline V gene lookup returns CDR1 LGHNA and CDR2 YNFKEQ. CDR3 length: 15 residues. TCRdb analysed the 5' RACE reads with MiXCR anew, one entry per CDR3 protein. Of about 100,000 distinct CDR3 sequences in the sample, roughly 15% were seen once. V usage is TRBV4-2 and J usage is TRBJ1-4; no clear D gene. This clonotype originated in a human donor in good health. The CDR3 nucleotides are TGTGCCAGCAGCCAAGAAAGATTGAGGACGGGAAAACTGTTTTTT. Amino acid sequence: CASSQERLRTGKLFF.